This TCR beta chain originates from a study of shared clonotypes between healthy human individuals. This CDR3 contains 18 residues. J was trimmed by 0 bases and V by 3 bases; bases with no gene match: 11. Per germline, CDR1 MDHEN and CDR2 SYDVKM. Sequencing used immunoSEQ multiplex PCR; TCRdb keeps in-frame clones, though not all of them. The sample shows over 2 million clones, roughly 94% of them seen only once. The source material was naive CD4+ T cells sorted from blood. Subset reported: CD45RA+ positively selected. This TCR was recovered from a man aged 18 to 29 in good health. The chain uses TRBV28 and TRBJ1-5, with 7 bases aligning to TRBD1. CDR3 residues: CASSFDRDRRYSNQPQHF. In DNA form, the CDR3 reads TGTGCCAGCAGTTTCGACAGGGATAGGCGGTATAGCAATCAGCCCCAGCATTTT.